The clone carrying this T cell receptor (beta chain) came up many times. The data were taken from a study of T-cell reconstitution after alpha-beta-depleted transplantation in children. Germline lookup yields CDR1 SGHVS and CDR2 FQNEAQ. The V gene lost 4 bases and the J gene lost 8 bases, with 9 bases spanning the gap. The CDR3 consists of 13 residues. The authors prepared the TCRbeta library with unique molecular identifiers. TCRdb re-derived calls from the PCR reads in MiXCR, one entry per CDR3 protein. The sample has around 200,000 distinct CDR3 sequences, less than 8% seen once; the top ten hold about 2.9%.

The receptor's source is a human donor who donated a stem cell graft to a child with Wiskott-Aldrich syndrome. The chain couples TRBV7-8 to TRBJ1-6; no clear D. Here the sequenced sample was PBMCs from the stem cell graft donor, taken from the stem cell graft. The CDR3 loop reads CASSSRSDSPLHF. DNA of the CDR3: TGTGCCAGCAGCTCCCGTTCGGATTCACCCCTCCACTTT.